The clone carrying this T cell receptor beta chain was detected once. The antigen remains unidentified. This CDR3 is missing its conserved last phenylalanine or tryptophan, likely due to a read error. The CDR3 has 15 amino acids. The germline V gene encodes CDR1 SQVTM and CDR2 ANQGSEA. The data were taken from a study of tumor-infiltrating lymphocytes in primary liver carcinoma. The investigators made TCR beta cDNA from about 500 ng total RNA, using a constant-region primer. Libraries for TCR beta were built through three nested multiplex PCR rounds, which together made up a slightly modified ARM-PCR procedure. Forward primers for TRBV1-TRBV30 and a C-beta reverse primer served the first two PCR rounds, at about 11 cycles each. TCRdb ran MiXCR on the multiplex PCR reads and lists one entry per CDR3 protein. The data contain under 45,000 distinct CDR3 sequences, about three quarters of them singletons.

From unsorted bulk tissue weighing roughly 19-34 mg, DNA and RNA were co-extracted. Study results and caveats: Tumors significantly exceeded blood in top-250-clone fraction (p = 0.039).

This clonotype originated in a man aged 40-55 years with primary liver carcinoma and hepatitis B virus infection. This chain connects TRBV29-1 to TRBJ2-5; 11 positions agree with TRBD1. The specimen was liver tumor tissue from sampling region 2. Subset denoted: tumor region T2, inferior pole. CDR3 sequence (DNA): TGCGGCGTTGAAACGGACAGGGGGCGAGCAGAGACCCAGTACTTA. Translating it yields CGVETDRGRAETQYL.